The table lists the clone carrying this T cell receptor (beta chain) with a count of one. The target antigen is unknown. Whoever was chosen for sequencing had shown CD8+CD57+ cell expansion by flow cytometry. In all patients, the disease was severe acquired aplastic anemia. For CDR3 and TCR beta VDJ profiling, genomic DNA was the template used. Via MiXCR, TCRdb re-called the reads, giving one row per CDR3 protein. The table includes around 150,000 distinct CDR3 sequences, roughly two thirds detected once. The data originate from a study of CD8+CD57+ T cells in acquired aplastic anemia. The overall study: Sorting CD4+ and CD8+ cells gave DNA averaging roughly 3.5 ug.

The J segment lost 1 base and the V segment lost 6 bases, leaving 2 bases of the junction unmatched. This CDR3 contains 14 residues. Germline assignment: CDR1 ENHRY and CDR2 SYGVKD. General study points: Roughly 30 CD8+ CDR3 sequences occurred in both the patients and the controls. With respect to CD8+ Simpson's diversity, patients and controls did not differ significantly.

The chain links TRBV10-3 to TRBJ2-2; TRBD1 matches at 7 bases. Sequencing was performed on sorted CD4+, CD8+, or CD8+CD57+ T cells (not recorded which) from PBMCs. The receptor's source is a human donor with aplastic anemia. The CDR3 bases are TGTGCCATCAGGAGGGACAGGAACACCGGGGAGCTGTTTTTT. Protein sequence: CAIRRDRNTGELFF.